Shown below are 6 T cell receptor beta chains from a single sample sequenced in a study of PD-L1 blockade in urothelial cancer. Sequencing used immunoSEQ multiplex PCR; TCRdb keeps in-frame clones, though not all of them. Among roughly 36,000 clones listed, roughly 91% were seen once. Specimen: PBMCs, collected around atezolizumab (anti-PD-L1) treatment. The receptors originated from a man aged 55-75 years with urothelial cancer.

This chain uses TRBV6-1 with TRBJ2-7, with D maybe TRBD1 (6 bases). CDR3 size: 14 residues. Per germline, CDR1 MNHNS and CDR2 SASEGT. V was clipped by 11 bases and J by 2 bases, with 19 bases between them. CDR3: CAGGAGTMTYEQYF. The CDR3 DNA reads TGTGCCGGGGGAGCCGGGACAATGACCTACGAGCAGTACTTC.

V usage is TRBV25-1 and J usage is TRBJ1-4; TRBD1 agrees at 8 bases. Trimming at V came to 4 bases and at J to 5 bases, leaving 9 bases not matched to a gene. CDR3 length: 16 residues. Germline loops: CDR1 MGHDK, CDR2 SYGVNS. CDR3 coding DNA: TGTGCCAGCAGTGTACCCACAGGGGGTAACAATGAAAAACTGTTTTTT. Translated: CASSVPTGGNNEKLFF.

CDR3 nucleotide sequence: TGCGCCAGCAGCCAAGCCTCGCGGGGCGCGAACACCGGGGAGCTGTTTTTT. It yields the protein CASSQASRGANTGELFF. The V gene is TRBV4-3, the J gene TRBJ2-2; tentative D call: TRBD2 (6 bases). The V and J ends lost 1 base and 0 bases respectively, with 12 bases between them. Germline V gene data show CDR1 as LGHNA and CDR2 as YSLEER. The CDR3 is 17 residues long.

This chain connects TRBV2 to TRBJ2-7; 13 bases map to TRBD2. CDR1 is SNHLY, CDR2 FYNNEI, per germline. J was trimmed by 0 bases and V by 5 bases; bases with no gene match: 10. The CDR3 covers 18 residues. The CDR3, as DNA: TGTGCCAGCAGTTACTCCGGGACTAGCGGGGCCAGCTCCTACGAGCAGTACTTC. Translating gives CASSYSGTSGASSYEQYF. Full variable domain (outside the CDR3, taken from reference TRBV2 and TRBJ2-7): EPEVTQTPSHQVTQMGQEVILRCVPISNHLYFYWYRQILGQKVEFLVSFYNNEISEKSEIFDDQFSVERPDGSNFTLKIRSTKLEDSAMYFCASSYSGTSGASSYEQYFGPGTRLTVT.

The chain uses TRBV4-1 and TRBJ2-7; D is undetermined. Germline V gene data show CDR1 as MGHRA and CDR2 as YSYEKL. The CDR3 is 16 residues long. The V end was cut by 2 bases, the J end by 1 base, with 15 bases between. The chain's CDR3 is CASSQLDGSISYEQYF. Here the CDR3 DNA reads TGCGCCAGCAGCCAATTGGATGGTAGCATTTCCTACGAGCAGTACTTC.

The chain uses TRBV15 and TRBJ2-1; tentative D call: TRBD2 (6 bases). This CDR3 contains 16 residues. Per the germline V gene, CDR1 is LNHNV and CDR2 is YYDKDF (reference sequence). The ends were cut back, 0 bases at V and 3 bases at J, with 12 bases in the middle. CDR3 coding DNA: TGTGCCACCAGCAGAGATGGGGCGGGGAACTACAATGAGCAGTTCTTC. It specifies CATSRDGAGNYNEQFF.